The entry below gives a single T cell receptor beta chain sequence along with its context. Authors' methods: Amplification of reference gene primers provided the estimated nucleated cell counts. The method was immunoSEQ multiplex PCR; TCRdb's version includes in-frame clones alone and lacks a portion of them. V, J and clone size are those of that table, while D and trimming were read from the DNA. Here the sample spans about 220,000 clones, about 79% being singletons. These data are taken from a study of blood T cell repertoires in COVID-19. The wider study: Specimens from acute and convalescent COVID-19 originated in the United States, Italy and Spain. PBMCs, B-cell-depleted T cells, or T cells provided the cDNA or gDNA that made up the material.

Grouping used clinical history reported by participants in a survey and questionnaire. Germline CDR1 is MNHEY and CDR2 is SVGAGI. V was clipped by 8 bases and J by 7 bases, with 20 bases between them. The CDR3 loop spans 14 amino acids. V usage is TRBV6-5 and J usage is TRBJ2-5; maybe TRBD2 (6 bases). Specimen: PBMCs or T cells enriched from blood (not recorded which). This TCR derives from a woman aged 40 to 50 with acute COVID-19. This CDR3 is CASGRQAGVGTQYF. CDR3 nucleotide sequence: TGTGCCAGCGGGAGGCAGGCCGGGGTTGGGACCCAGTACTTC.